Listed below are T cell receptor beta chains from one sample, sequenced in a study of blood T cell repertoires in COVID-19. Data came from immunoSEQ multiplex PCR; TCRdb stores just in-frame clones and leaves some out. This sample has 110,000 or so clones, with roughly 84% found just once. What was sequenced was peripheral blood. These receptors all stem from a woman in her fifties or sixties with acute or convalescent COVID-19. The CDR3 runs from the conserved cysteine through the conserved F or W. The D gene is left open where the match is weak. The size entry is marked missing in some rows and otherwise reads once, few, many or a size class.

TRBD2	17	TRBV24-1	TRBJ2-5	once	TGTGCCACCAGTGATTCGGGGACTAGCGGGGGGCCAGAGACCCAGTACTTC	CATSDSGTSGGPETQYF
TRBD1	13	TRBV3-1/TRBV3-2	TRBJ1-2	-	TGTGCCAGCAGCCACCAGGGGGACTATGGCTACACCTTC	CASSHQGDYGYTF
TRBD1	18	TRBV5-1	TRBJ2-7	-	TGCGCCAGCAGTACGGAATATCAGCGACAGGGGATCTCCTACGAGCAGTACTTC	CASSTEYQRQGISYEQYF
TRBD1	15	TRBV19	TRBJ1-1	-	TGTGCCAGTAGTAGGACAGGGGGCACGGGGGGTGAAGCTTTCTTT	CASSRTGGTGGEAFF
-	15	TRBV28	TRBJ1-2	-	TGTGCCAGCAGTTTCGCATACGGGGGTTCTGGTCGCTACACCTTC	CASSFAYGGSGRYTF
TRBD1	15	TRBV6-1	TRBJ1-5	-	TGTGCCAGCAGTGAAGAGGGGACAGGTCATCAGCCCCAGCATTTT	CASSEEGTGHQPQHF
-	14	TRBV3-1/TRBV3-2	TRBJ1-5	-	TGTGCCAGCAGCCAAGGACAGACCCATCAGCCCCAGCATTTT	CASSQGQTHQPQHF
-	14	TRBV29-1	TRBJ2-2	-	TGCAGCGCCCGATTCAGGGCGAACACCGGGGAGCTGTTTTTT	CSARFRANTGELFF
-	15	TRBV5-5	TRBJ1-5	-	TGTGCCAGCAGCTTAGTGTACACAGGCAATCAGCCCCAGCATTTT	CASSLVYTGNQPQHF
TRBD1	13	TRBV6-5	TRBJ1-5	once	TGTGCCAGCCAACGGACAGGGAGCAAGCCCCAGCATTTT	CASQRTGSKPQHF
-	14	TRBV7-6	TRBJ1-2	-	TGTGCCAGCAGCTTAGGTCTCCCAGACTATGGCTACACCTTC	CASSLGLPDYGYTF
-	16	TRBV7-6	TRBJ2-3	-	TGTGCCAGCAGCTTAGCCCCGGGACTGAGCACAGATACGCAGTATTTT	CASSLAPGLSTDTQYF
-	14	TRBV7-2	TRBJ1-3	-	TGTGCCAGCAGCCCCAGGGGCAATGGAAACACCATATATTTT	CASSPRGNGNTIYF
TRBD1	14	TRBV5-1	TRBJ1-4	few	TGCGCCAGCACAGAAGGGGGCGCCGGAGAAAAACTGTTTTTT	CASTEGGAGEKLFF
-	14	TRBV3-1/TRBV3-2	TRBJ2-7	-	TGTGCCAGCAGCCAGACGGGGGAAGCCAGCGAGCAGTACTTC	CASSQTGEASEQYF
-	15	TRBV6-5	TRBJ1-3	-	TGTGCCAGCAGTTACGGACAGATCTCTGGAAACACCATATATTTT	CASSYGQISGNTIYF
-	15	TRBV7-3	TRBJ2-2	-	TGTGCCAGCAGCTTATTAGCAGGGCACACCGGGGAGCTGTTTTTT	CASSLLAGHTGELFF
-	13	TRBV2	TRBJ2-7	-	TGTGCCAGCAAGTGGAGTCCGCCCTACGAGCAGTACTTC	CASKWSPPYEQYF
-	14	TRBV2	TRBJ1-1	-	TGTGCCAGCAAACAGACGGGGGATTATTCTGAAGCTTTCTTT	CASKQTGDYSEAFF
TRBD2	19	TRBV9	TRBJ2-1	-	TGTGCCAGCAGCGCCCTTAGCGGGGCGGCCACCGTCTCCTACAATGAGCAGTTCTTC	CASSALSGAATVSYNEQFF
TRBD1	14	TRBV11-3	TRBJ2-1	-	TGTGCCAGCAGTAGACAGGGCTCCTACAATGAGCAGTTCTTC	CASSRQGSYNEQFF
-	15	TRBV19	TRBJ1-5	-	TGTGCCAGCTTAAGAGGAGTCAATAGCAATCAGCCCCAGCATTTT	CASLRGVNSNQPQHF
-	14	TRBV10-3	TRBJ1-3	-	TGTGCCATCAGTGTTCGGCAGGGCTCTGACACCATATATTTT	CAISVRQGSDTIYF
-	12	TRBV12-3/TRBV12-4	TRBJ2-3	-	TGTGCCAGCAGCCTCGCGGGGGATACGCAGTATTTT	CASSLAGDTQYF
-	16	TRBV9	TRBJ2-3	once	TGTGCCAGCAGCGTATGGACAGAAACTAGCACAGATACGCAGTATTTT	CASSVWTETSTDTQYF
-	14	TRBV2	TRBJ1-2	-	TGTGCCAGCAGTGAAAGTCCGGGGGACTATGGCTACACCTTC	CASSESPGDYGYTF
-	15	TRBV11-3	TRBJ2-3	-	TGTGCCAGCAGCCCAAGCTCAGACAGAACAGATACGCAGTATTTT	CASSPSSDRTDTQYF
-	15	TRBV5-5	TRBJ2-3	-	TGTGCCAGCAGCCGGGCCAGGGCATGGGAAGATACGCAGTATTTT	CASSRARAWEDTQYF
-	15	TRBV18	TRBJ2-3	-	TGTGCCAGCTCACCCGTTCAGGATTCCCGAAATACGCAGTATTTT	CASSPVQDSRNTQYF
-	18	TRBV10-3	TRBJ2-1	-	TGTGCCATCAGTGAGTACGAAATGGGGTTAGGAGGGTACAATGAGCAGTTCTTC	CAISEYEMGLGGYNEQFF
-	15	TRBV6-5	TRBJ1-6	-	TGTGCCAGCAGTCCCGAGGGGGGGAACGATTCACCCCTCCACTTT	CASSPEGGNDSPLHF
TRBD2	17	TRBV4-2	TRBJ2-3	-	TGTGCCAGCAGCCAAGCGGCTAGCGGGGGTCTTACAGATACGCAGTATTTT	CASSQAASGGLTDTQYF
-	16	TRBV10-2	TRBJ2-7	-	TGCGCCAGCAGTGAGAGGGGCGGACGGAGGGCCTACGAGCAGTACTTC	CASSERGGRRAYEQYF
TRBD1	15	TRBV6-5	TRBJ2-5	-	TGTGCCAGCAGCCCGGACAGGGCCCTCCCCCTTGACCAGTACTTC	CASSPDRALPLDQYF
-	15	TRBV5-1	TRBJ1-1	-	TGCGCCAGCAGCTTGGTTTTGGGAGTAAACACTGAAGCTTTCTTT	CASSLVLGVNTEAFF
TRBD1	13	TRBV6-5	TRBJ1-2	-	TGTGCCAGCAGTCGTGGACAGGGAGCGAGCTACACCTTC	CASSRGQGASYTF
-	15	TRBV10-3	TRBJ2-1	-	TGTGCCATCAGGGCCCCCGGGGGCTCCTACAATGAGCAGTTCTTC	CAIRAPGGSYNEQFF
-	14	TRBV6-5	TRBJ2-7	-	TGTGCCAGCAGCGTAACAGGGGGGGTCTACGAGCAGTACTTC	CASSVTGGVYEQYF
TRBD2	12	TRBV29-1	TRBJ2-7	-	TGCAGCGCCTCGGGACTATCCTACGAGCAGTACTTC	CSASGLSYEQYF
TRBD1	16	TRBV28	TRBJ2-1	-	TGTGCCAGCAGTGGGTCAACCGGACAGGACTACAATGAGCAGTTCTTC	CASSGSTGQDYNEQFF
TRBD2	15	TRBV30	TRBJ2-1	-	TGTGCCTGGAGTGTGACTAGCGGGGGAAGGAATGAGCAGTTCTTC	CAWSVTSGGRNEQFF
-	15	TRBV5-1	TRBJ2-3	-	TGCGCCAGCAGCTTGGGAGACAGAGCCACAGATACGCAGTATTTT	CASSLGDRATDTQYF
TRBD1	14	TRBV10-3	TRBJ1-2	-	TGTGCCATCAGCCCCACGACAGGGGACTATGGCTACACCTTC	CAISPTTGDYGYTF
-	16	TRBV18	TRBJ1-2	-	TGTGCCAGCTCACCGCCGAACCAGGGGCCTAACTATGGCTACACCTTC	CASSPPNQGPNYGYTF
-	14	TRBV2	TRBJ2-3	once	TGTGCCAGCAGGGGGGGACAGCTCGCAGATACGCAGTATTTT	CASRGGQLADTQYF
-	15	TRBV2	TRBJ1-3	once	TGTGCCAGCAGTGCCACAGGGAAGGCTGGAAACACCATATATTTT	CASSATGKAGNTIYF
-	12	TRBV6-6	TRBJ1-5	-	TGTGCCAGCAGGCAGGGCGATCAGCCCCAGCATTTT	CASRQGDQPQHF
-	14	TRBV6-5	TRBJ1-4	-	TGTGCCAGCAGTCTAGGACAACTTAATGAAAAACTGTTTTTT	CASSLGQLNEKLFF
-	14	TRBV9	TRBJ2-3	-	TGTGCCAGCAGCGTAACCAGCGGCACAGATACGCAGTATTTT	CASSVTSGTDTQYF
TRBD1	16	TRBV3-1/TRBV3-2	TRBJ1-6	few	TGTGCCAGCAGCCAAACGGGACGGACAGGGTATTCACCCCTCCACTTT	CASSQTGRTGYSPLHF
-	13	TRBV30	TRBJ1-3	-	TGTGCCTGGAGTGTAGGTATCGGGGTCACCATATATTTT	CAWSVGIGVTIYF
TRBD2	19	TRBV3-1/TRBV3-2	TRBJ2-6	-	TGTGCCAGCAGCCAAGATATAAGCGGGACTGGTTCTGGGGCCAACGTCCTGACTTTC	CASSQDISGTGSGANVLTF
-	12	TRBV19	TRBJ1-2	once	TGTGCCAGTAGTACCCGACAGTATGGCTACACCTTC	CASSTRQYGYTF
-	16	TRBV7-2	TRBJ1-3	-	TGTGCCAGCAGCTTAGATGTGGGGCCCTCTGGAAACACCATATATTTT	CASSLDVGPSGNTIYF
-	15	TRBV7-8	TRBJ1-1	once	TGTGCCAGCAGCCCGCAACTGATATTGAACACTGAAGCTTTCTTT	CASSPQLILNTEAFF
TRBD1	15	TRBV7-9	TRBJ1-4	many	TGTGCCAGCAGCCCGACAGGGGGCCTGGCTGAAAAACTGTTTTTT	CASSPTGGLAEKLFF
-	13	TRBV5-1	TRBJ2-1	-	TGCGCCAGCAGCTTGCTGGGTACTAGAGCCCTGTTCTTC	CASSLLGTRALFF